This TCR beta chain was sequenced during a study of neurological immune-mediated disorders. TCRdb reanalysed the 5' RACE reads using MiXCR and keeps one entry per CDR3 protein. The data contain 18,000 or so distinct CDR3 sequences, approximately 26% of them singletons. Trimming cost V 6 bases and J 5 bases; bases outside gene matches: 6. CDR1 is MNHEY and CDR2 is SVGEGT in the germline V gene. This CDR3 is built from 15 residues. For this clonotype: Antigen: not known.

Study results and limitations: Multiple sclerosis was found to have the least TCR clonal expansion, below healthy controls, and HTLV-1-associated myelopathy the most.

The chain combines TRBV6-2 or TRBV6-3 with TRBJ2-1; 11 nucleotides agree with TRBD2. The receptor's source is a man in his fifties with HTLV-1-associated myelopathy (HAM/TSP). Specimen: PBMCs. The CDR3 loop is CASSLGLAENNEQFF. The CDR3 DNA reads as TGTGCCAGCAGCCTGGGACTAGCGGAGAACAATGAGCAGTTCTTC.